This is a list of T cell receptor beta chains from one sample in a study of early T cells in non-severe SARS-CoV-2 infection. TCRdb processed the 5' RACE reads anew with MiXCR; each CDR3 protein has one entry. The sample includes tens of thousands of distinct CDR3 sequences, over 10% seen only once; the top ten take about 1.3%. Sequencing used whole blood, obtained at baseline. These receptors all stem from an adult who was a healthcare worker with PCR-confirmed SARS-CoV-2 infection or an uninfected control (not recorded which). CDR3s include the opening cysteine and the closing phenylalanine or tryptophan. A D gene is named only where the DNA matches it firmly. A row's size may be missing; if present it is once, few, many or a size class.

clone_size: few
d_call: .
j_call: TRBJ1-1
v_call: TRBV7-9
cdr3_aa: CASTRGNTEAFF
cdr3_nt: TGTGCCAGCACCAGAGGGAACACTGAAGCTTTCTTT

clone_size: many
d_call: .
j_call: TRBJ1-2
v_call: TRBV28
cdr3_aa: CASSFTGSYGYTF
cdr3_nt: TGTGCCAGCAGTTTCACAGGGAGCTATGGCTACACCTTC

clone_size: few
d_call: .
j_call: TRBJ2-2
v_call: TRBV28
cdr3_aa: CASNGRGGVGELFF
cdr3_nt: TGTGCCAGCAATGGAAGGGGTGGAGTCGGGGAGCTGTTTTTT

clone_size: .
d_call: .
j_call: TRBJ1-1
v_call: TRBV6-6
cdr3_aa: CASSTGPTEAFF
cdr3_nt: TGTGCCAGCAGTACGGGACCCACTGAAGCTTTCTTT

clone_size: many
d_call: .
j_call: TRBJ2-2
v_call: TRBV6-2/TRBV6-3
cdr3_aa: CASSYTGILDTGELFF
cdr3_nt: TGTGCCAGCAGTTACACCGGGATATTGGACACCGGGGAGCTGTTTTTT

clone_size: few
d_call: .
j_call: TRBJ2-7
v_call: TRBV27
cdr3_aa: CASSSQGSGGYEQYF
cdr3_nt: TGTGCCAGCAGTTCCCAGGGGTCCGGGGGCTACGAGCAGTACTTC

clone_size: few
d_call: TRBD1
j_call: TRBJ2-2
v_call: TRBV20-1
cdr3_aa: CSARGWDSYPNTGELFF
cdr3_nt: TGCAGTGCTAGGGGCTGGGACAGTTATCCGAACACCGGGGAGCTGTTTTTT

clone_size: .
d_call: .
j_call: TRBJ1-5
v_call: TRBV12-3/TRBV12-4
cdr3_aa: CASSFSGRQPQHF
cdr3_nt: TGTGCCAGCAGTTTCTCGGGACGTCAGCCCCAGCATTTT

clone_size: .
d_call: .
j_call: TRBJ2-5
v_call: TRBV27
cdr3_aa: CASSRRRGAQSQETQYF
cdr3_nt: TGTGCCAGCAGTCGAAGACGGGGGGCGCAGAGTCAAGAGACCCAGTACTTC

clone_size: few
d_call: .
j_call: TRBJ2-3
v_call: TRBV7-9
cdr3_aa: CASSWPRADTQYF
cdr3_nt: TGTGCCAGCAGCTGGCCTAGGGCCGATACGCAGTATTTT

clone_size: many
d_call: TRBD2
j_call: TRBJ2-2
v_call: TRBV11-2
cdr3_aa: CASSLWGGDTGELFF
cdr3_nt: TGTGCCAGCAGCCTATGGGGGGGAGACACCGGGGAGCTGTTTTTT

clone_size: .
d_call: TRBD1
j_call: TRBJ1-5
v_call: TRBV12-3/TRBV12-4
cdr3_aa: CASATGISNQPQHF
cdr3_nt: TGTGCCAGCGCGACAGGGATTAGCAATCAGCCCCAGCATTTT

clone_size: many
d_call: .
j_call: TRBJ2-3
v_call: TRBV6-2/TRBV6-3
cdr3_aa: CAITDGGAQYF
cdr3_nt: TGTGCCATTACCGACGGAGGGGCGCAGTATTTT